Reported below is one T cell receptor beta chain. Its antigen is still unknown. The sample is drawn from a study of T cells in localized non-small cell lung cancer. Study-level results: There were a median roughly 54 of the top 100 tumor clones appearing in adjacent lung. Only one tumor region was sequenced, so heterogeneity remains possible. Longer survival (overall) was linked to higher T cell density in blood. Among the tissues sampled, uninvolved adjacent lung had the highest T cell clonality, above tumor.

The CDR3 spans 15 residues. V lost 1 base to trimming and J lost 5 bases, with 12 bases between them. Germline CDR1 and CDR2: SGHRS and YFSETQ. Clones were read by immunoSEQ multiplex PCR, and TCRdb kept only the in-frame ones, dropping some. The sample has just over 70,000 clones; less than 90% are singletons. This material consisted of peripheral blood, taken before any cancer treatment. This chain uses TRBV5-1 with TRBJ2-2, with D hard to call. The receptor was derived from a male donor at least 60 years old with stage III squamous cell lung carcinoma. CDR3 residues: CASSLTAPSTGELFF. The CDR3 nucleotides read TGCGCCAGCAGCTTGACTGCCCCGAGTACCGGGGAGCTGTTTTTT. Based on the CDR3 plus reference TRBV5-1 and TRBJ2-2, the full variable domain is KAGVTQTPRYLIKTRGQQVTLSCSPISGHRSVSWYQQTPGQGLQFLFEYFSETQRNKGNFPGRFSGRQFSNSRSEMNVSTLELGDSALYLCASSLTAPSTGELFFGEGSRLTVL.